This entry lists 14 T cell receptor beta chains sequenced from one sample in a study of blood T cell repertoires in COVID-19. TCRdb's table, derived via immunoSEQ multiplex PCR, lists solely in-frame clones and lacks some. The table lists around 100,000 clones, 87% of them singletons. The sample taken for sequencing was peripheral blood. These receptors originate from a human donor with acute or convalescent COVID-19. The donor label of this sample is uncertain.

DNA for the CDR3: TGTGCCAGCAGCTTAGAGGGACGGGGGGGCCTCACCGGGGAGCTGTTTTTT. Encoded protein: CASSLEGRGGLTGELFF. The V call is TRBV11-2, the J call TRBJ2-2; 8 bases agree with TRBD2. Per germline, CDR1 SGHAT and CDR2 FQNNGV. This CDR3 contains 17 residues. V gave up 0 bases and J gave up 4 bases; unmatched junction bases: 7.

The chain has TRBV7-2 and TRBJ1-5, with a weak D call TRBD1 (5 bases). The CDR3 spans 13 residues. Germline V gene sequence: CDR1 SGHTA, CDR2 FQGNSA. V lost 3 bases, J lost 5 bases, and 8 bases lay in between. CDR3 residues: CASSLGPDQPQHF. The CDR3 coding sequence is TGTGCCAGCAGCTTGGGGCCGGATCAGCCCCAGCATTTT.

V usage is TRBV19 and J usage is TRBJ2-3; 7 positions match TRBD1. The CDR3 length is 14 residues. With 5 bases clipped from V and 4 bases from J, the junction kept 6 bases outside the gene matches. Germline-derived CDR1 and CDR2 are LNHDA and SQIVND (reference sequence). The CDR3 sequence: CASSAYTGADTQYF. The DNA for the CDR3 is TGTGCCAGTAGTGCCTACACAGGGGCAGATACGCAGTATTTT.

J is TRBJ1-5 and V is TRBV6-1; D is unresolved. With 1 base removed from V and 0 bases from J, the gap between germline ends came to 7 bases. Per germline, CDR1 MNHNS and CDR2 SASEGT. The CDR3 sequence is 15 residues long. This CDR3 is CASSEVRNSNQPQHF. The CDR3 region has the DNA TGTGCCAGCAGTGAAGTCAGGAATAGCAATCAGCCCCAGCATTTT.

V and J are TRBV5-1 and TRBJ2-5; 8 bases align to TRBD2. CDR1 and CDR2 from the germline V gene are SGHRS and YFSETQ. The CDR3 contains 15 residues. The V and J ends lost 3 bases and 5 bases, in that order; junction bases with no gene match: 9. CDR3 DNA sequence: TGCGCCAGCAGCTCCGGGCGGGGGGCCGGGGAGACCCAGTACTTC. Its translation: CASSSGRGAGETQYF. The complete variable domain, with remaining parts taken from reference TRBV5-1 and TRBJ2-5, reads KAGVTQTPRYLIKTRGQQVTLSCSPISGHRSVSWYQQTPGQGLQFLFEYFSETQRNKGNFPGRFSGRQFSNSRSEMNVSTLELGDSALYLCASSSGRGAGETQYFGPGTRLLVL.

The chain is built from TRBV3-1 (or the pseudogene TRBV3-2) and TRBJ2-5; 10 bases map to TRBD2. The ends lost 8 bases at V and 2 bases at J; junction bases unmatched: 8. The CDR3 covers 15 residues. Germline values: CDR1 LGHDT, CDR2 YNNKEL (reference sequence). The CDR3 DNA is TGTGCCAGCGTTCCAGCGGGGGGGTATCAAGAGACCCAGTACTTC. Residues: CASVPAGGYQETQYF.

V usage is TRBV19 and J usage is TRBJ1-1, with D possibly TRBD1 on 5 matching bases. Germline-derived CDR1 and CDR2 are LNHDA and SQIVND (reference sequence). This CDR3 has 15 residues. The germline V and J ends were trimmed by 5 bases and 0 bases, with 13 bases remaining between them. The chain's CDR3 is CASSPQGSLNTEAFF. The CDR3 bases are TGTGCCAGTAGTCCGCAGGGTTCTCTGAACACTGAAGCTTTCTTT.

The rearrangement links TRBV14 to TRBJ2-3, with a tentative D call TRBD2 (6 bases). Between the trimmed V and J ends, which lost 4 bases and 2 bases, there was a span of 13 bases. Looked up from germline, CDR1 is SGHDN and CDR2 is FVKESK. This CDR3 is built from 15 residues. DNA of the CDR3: TGTGCCAGCAGCCGGGACTCATCTTTCACAGATACGCAGTATTTT. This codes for CASSRDSSFTDTQYF.

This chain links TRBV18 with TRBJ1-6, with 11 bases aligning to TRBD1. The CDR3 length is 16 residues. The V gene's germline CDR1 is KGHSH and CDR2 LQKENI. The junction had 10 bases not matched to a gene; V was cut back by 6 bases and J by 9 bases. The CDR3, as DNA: TGTGCCAGCTCCGCCCGCCGGGACAGGGGGAGTTCACCCCTCCACTTT. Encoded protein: CASSARRDRGSSPLHF.

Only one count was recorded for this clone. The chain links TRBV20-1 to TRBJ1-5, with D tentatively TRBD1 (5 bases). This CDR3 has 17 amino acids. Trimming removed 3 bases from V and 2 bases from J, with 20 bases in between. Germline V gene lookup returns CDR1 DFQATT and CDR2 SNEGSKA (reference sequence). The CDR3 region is CSASEDTLSSGNQPQHF. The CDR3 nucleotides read TGCAGTGCTAGTGAGGACACGCTTTCTAGCGGCAATCAGCCCCAGCATTTT.

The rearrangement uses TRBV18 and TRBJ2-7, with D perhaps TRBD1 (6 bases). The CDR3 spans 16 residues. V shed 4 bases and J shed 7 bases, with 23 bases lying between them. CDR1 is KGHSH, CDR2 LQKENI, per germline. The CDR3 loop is CASSLIKITGTTEQYF. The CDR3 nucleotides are TGTGCCAGCTCACTAATTAAAATTACCGGGACAACTGAGCAGTACTTC.

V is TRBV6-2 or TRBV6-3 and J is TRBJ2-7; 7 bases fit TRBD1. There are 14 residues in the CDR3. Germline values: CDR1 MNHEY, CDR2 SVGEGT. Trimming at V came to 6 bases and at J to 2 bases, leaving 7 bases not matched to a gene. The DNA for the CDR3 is TGTGCCAGCAGCTCGACAGGGTCCCCCTACGAGCAGTACTTC. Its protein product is CASSSTGSPYEQYF.

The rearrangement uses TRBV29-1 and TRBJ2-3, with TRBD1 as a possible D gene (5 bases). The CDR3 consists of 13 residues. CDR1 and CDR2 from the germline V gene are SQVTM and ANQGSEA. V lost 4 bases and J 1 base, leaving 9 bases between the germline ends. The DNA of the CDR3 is TGCAGCGTTGTCGACAGACGCACAGATACGCAGTATTTT. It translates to CSVVDRRTDTQYF.

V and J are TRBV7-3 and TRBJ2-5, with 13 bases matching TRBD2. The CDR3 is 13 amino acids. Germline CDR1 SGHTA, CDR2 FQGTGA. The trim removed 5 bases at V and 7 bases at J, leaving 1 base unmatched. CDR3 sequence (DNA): TGTGCCAGCAGCCGACTAGCGGGAGGGACCCAGTACTTC. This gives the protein CASSRLAGGTQYF.